The next 2 T cell receptor beta chains were all read from a single sample in a study of shared clonotypes between healthy human individuals. TCRdb's copy holds only in-frame clones and misses some; the assay was immunoSEQ multiplex PCR. The sample lists about 700,000 clones, around 67% occurring once. Sequenced material: memory CD4+ T cells sorted from blood. As to subset: CD45RA-negative fraction. Source of these receptors: a woman aged 25 to 39 in good health.

V gene TRBV7-9 combines with J gene TRBJ1-2, with TRBD1 matching over 8 bases. The germline V gene has CDR1 SEHNR and CDR2 FQNEAQ (reference sequence). J lost 0 bases, V lost 0 bases, and 6 bases had no gene match. The CDR3 consists of 17 residues. The CDR3 sequence: CASSLADREISNYGYTF. As DNA, the CDR3 is TGTGCCAGCAGCTTAGCGGACAGGGAGATATCTAACTATGGCTACACCTTC.

The sample holds a few counts of this clone. J is TRBJ2-3 and V is TRBV2; no definite D call. The CDR3 has 12 residues. Trimming took off 6 bases at V and 6 bases at J, with 10 bases between the two ends. Germline-derived CDR1 and CDR2 are SNHLY and FYNNEI. The CDR3 nucleotides read TGTGCCAGCAGAATGTACTGGGATACGCAGTATTTT. Translated: CASRMYWDTQYF.